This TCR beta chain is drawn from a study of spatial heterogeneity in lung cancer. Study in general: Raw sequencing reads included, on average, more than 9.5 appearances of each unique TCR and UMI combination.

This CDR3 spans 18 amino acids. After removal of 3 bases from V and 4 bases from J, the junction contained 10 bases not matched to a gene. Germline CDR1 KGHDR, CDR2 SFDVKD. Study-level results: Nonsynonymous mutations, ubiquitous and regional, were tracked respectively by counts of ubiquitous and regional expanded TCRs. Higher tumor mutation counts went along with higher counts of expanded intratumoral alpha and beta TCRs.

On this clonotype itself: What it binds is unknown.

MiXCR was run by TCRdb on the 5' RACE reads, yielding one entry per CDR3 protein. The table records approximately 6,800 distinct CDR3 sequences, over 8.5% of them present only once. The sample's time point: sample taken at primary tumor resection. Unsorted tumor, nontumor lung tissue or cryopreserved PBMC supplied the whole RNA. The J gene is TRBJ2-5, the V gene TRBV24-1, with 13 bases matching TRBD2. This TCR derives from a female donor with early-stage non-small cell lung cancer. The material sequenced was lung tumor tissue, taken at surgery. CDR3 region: CATSDRTSGGPRGETQYF. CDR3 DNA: TGTGCCACCAGTGATCGGACTAGCGGGGGTCCACGAGGAGAGACCCAGTACTTC.